This T cell receptor (beta chain) was profiled in a study of shared clonotypes between healthy human individuals. Study-level points and caveats: Clonotypes not shared had lower generation probabilities than those common to all four donors. Incomplete sequencing of sorted subsets was indicated by rarefaction despite large depth. About 5% of naive CD4 clonotypes were shared across a handful of donors.

Remarks on this clone: Its specificity is not known. The same CDR3 also results from other DNA sequences found in this sample.

The protocol was immunoSEQ multiplex PCR, while the TCRdb copy is restricted to in-frame clones and leaves out a portion. Of millions of clones listed, roughly 94% were seen once; the top ten hold more than 0.1%. Both subsets, CD45RA+ naive and CD45RA-negative memory, were split from the CD4+ cells. This CDR3 is built from 12 residues. The germline V gene encodes CDR1 KGHSH and CDR2 LQKENI. Trimming removed 2 bases from V and 2 bases from J, with 4 bases in between. The V call is TRBV18, the J call TRBJ2-7; D is undetermined. This TCR came from a man aged 18 to 29 in good health. Sequenced: naive CD4+ T cells sorted from blood. The subset was: CD45RA+ positively selected. DNA of the CDR3: TGTGCCAGCTCACCAAGCACCTACGAGCAGTACTTC. This sequence encodes CASSPSTYEQYF.